Listed below are T cell receptor beta chains from one sample, sequenced in a study of early stage breast cancer tumors. Generated by immunoSEQ multiplex PCR, the TCRdb table keeps only in-frame clones and is missing some. Here the sample spans about 48,000 clones, roughly 83% being singletons. The specimen sequenced was blood. All receptors derive from a person aged 45 to 59 with breast cancer. CDR3s include the opening cysteine and the closing phenylalanine or tryptophan. D genes are given only for firm matches. Rows give clone size only sometimes, using once, few, many, or a class for an expanded clone.

clone_size: -
d_call: TRBD1
v_call: TRBV7-8
j_call: TRBJ1-2
cdr3_nt: TGTGCCAGCAGCTTAAGGGGTGATGGCACAGGGGCGCAAGGCTACACCTTC
cdr3_aa: CASSLRGDGTGAQGYTF

clone_size: -
d_call: TRBD2
v_call: TRBV29-1
j_call: TRBJ2-5
cdr3_nt: TGCAGCGTTGTAAGAGCGGGGCAAGAGACCCAGTACTTC
cdr3_aa: CSVVRAGQETQYF

clone_size: few
d_call: -
v_call: TRBV30
j_call: TRBJ1-1
cdr3_nt: TGTGCCTGGAGTCGCCCGGGAGACATGAACACTGAAGCTTTCTTT
cdr3_aa: CAWSRPGDMNTEAFF

clone_size: -
d_call: TRBD2
v_call: TRBV10-2
j_call: TRBJ2-7
cdr3_nt: TGCGCCAGCAGTGAGACCACAGGGACTAGCGGGATGTTTGAGCAGTACTTC
cdr3_aa: CASSETTGTSGMFEQYF

clone_size: -
d_call: -
v_call: TRBV5-1
j_call: TRBJ2-5
cdr3_nt: TGCGCCAGCAGCTCACGACATCCGGCTGGAGAGACCCAGTACTTC
cdr3_aa: CASSSRHPAGETQYF

clone_size: -
d_call: TRBD1
v_call: TRBV18
j_call: TRBJ2-2
cdr3_nt: TGTGCCAGCGGCGGACAGGGTGTGGCCGGGGAGCTGTTTTTT
cdr3_aa: CASGGQGVAGELFF

clone_size: -
d_call: TRBD2
v_call: TRBV7-2
j_call: TRBJ2-3
cdr3_nt: TGTGCCAGCAGAGAAGGGACTATCACAGATACGCAGTATTTT
cdr3_aa: CASREGTITDTQYF

clone_size: -
d_call: -
v_call: TRBV19
j_call: TRBJ2-1
cdr3_nt: TGTGCCAGTAGTATGGGGAATTCCTACAATGAGCAGTTCTTC
cdr3_aa: CASSMGNSYNEQFF

clone_size: -
d_call: -
v_call: TRBV29-1
j_call: TRBJ2-7
cdr3_nt: TGCAGCGTTGTGCTCGATCCCTACTCCTACGAGCAGTACTTC
cdr3_aa: CSVVLDPYSYEQYF

clone_size: -
d_call: -
v_call: TRBV7-2
j_call: TRBJ2-5
cdr3_nt: TGTGCCAGCAGCTTAGCTGCGAGCCAGTACTTC
cdr3_aa: CASSLAASQYF

clone_size: -
d_call: -
v_call: TRBV7-2
j_call: TRBJ1-2
cdr3_nt: TGTGCCAGCAGCACCAGCCAGACTATCCTATGGGGCTACACCTTC
cdr3_aa: CASSTSQTILWGYTF

clone_size: once
d_call: -
v_call: TRBV27
j_call: TRBJ2-3
cdr3_nt: TGTGCCAGCAGTGCAAGACGTGGTACGCAGTATTTT
cdr3_aa: CASSARRGTQYF

clone_size: few
d_call: -
v_call: TRBV28
j_call: TRBJ1-5
cdr3_nt: TGTGCCAGCAGTCCAGGGGTTAGCAATCAGCCCCAGCATTTT
cdr3_aa: CASSPGVSNQPQHF

clone_size: few
d_call: TRBD1
v_call: TRBV5-4
j_call: TRBJ1-2
cdr3_nt: TGTGCCAGCAGCTTGACAGGGGAAAACTATGGCTACACCTTC
cdr3_aa: CASSLTGENYGYTF

clone_size: once
d_call: -
v_call: TRBV11-2
j_call: TRBJ2-2
cdr3_nt: TGTGCCAGCAGCTTCGCAGGGGTCACCGGGGAGCTGTTTTTT
cdr3_aa: CASSFAGVTGELFF

clone_size: once
d_call: TRBD2
v_call: TRBV9
j_call: TRBJ2-1
cdr3_nt: TGTGCCAGCAGCGTACTAGCGGGAGGGCATGCCTACAATGAGCAGTTCTTC
cdr3_aa: CASSVLAGGHAYNEQFF

clone_size: -
d_call: -
v_call: TRBV9
j_call: TRBJ1-1
cdr3_nt: TGTGCCAGCAGCGTAGCTGCAGAGGAGGCTTTCTTT
cdr3_aa: CASSVAAEEAFF

clone_size: -
d_call: TRBD1
v_call: TRBV2
j_call: TRBJ1-5
cdr3_nt: TGTGCCAGCACATGGGACAGAATACACCAGCCCCAGCATTTT
cdr3_aa: CASTWDRIHQPQHF

clone_size: -
d_call: TRBD1
v_call: TRBV5-1
j_call: TRBJ2-5
cdr3_nt: TGCGCCAGCAGCTGGGACAGCCAAGAGACCCAGTACTTC
cdr3_aa: CASSWDSQETQYF

clone_size: -
d_call: -
v_call: TRBV28
j_call: TRBJ1-4
cdr3_nt: TGTGCCAGCAGTTCCTTCAGGGGCACAAATGAAAAACTGTTTTTT
cdr3_aa: CASSSFRGTNEKLFF

clone_size: once
d_call: TRBD1
v_call: TRBV29-1
j_call: TRBJ2-7
cdr3_nt: TGCAGCGCCGTGACAGGGATGAGCTACGAGCAGTACTTC
cdr3_aa: CSAVTGMSYEQYF

clone_size: once
d_call: TRBD2
v_call: TRBV25-1
j_call: TRBJ2-2
cdr3_nt: TGTGCCAGCAGTGGGGCGAGCGGGGGGGCCTCCGGGGAGCTGTTTTTT
cdr3_aa: CASSGASGGASGELFF

clone_size: -
d_call: -
v_call: TRBV30
j_call: TRBJ1-2
cdr3_nt: TGTGCCTGGAGAAGGGTCAACTATGGCTACACCTTC
cdr3_aa: CAWRRVNYGYTF

clone_size: -
d_call: -
v_call: TRBV6-1
j_call: TRBJ1-5
cdr3_nt: TGTGCCAGCAGTGAACAGGGCAATCAGCCCCAGCATTTT
cdr3_aa: CASSEQGNQPQHF

clone_size: -
d_call: -
v_call: TRBV28
j_call: TRBJ1-5
cdr3_nt: TGTGCCAGCAGGGAGGGACCAAATCAGCCCCAGCATTTT
cdr3_aa: CASREGPNQPQHF

clone_size: -
d_call: -
v_call: TRBV18
j_call: TRBJ2-6
cdr3_nt: TGTGCCAGCTCACCACAGGAGCCTGGGGCCAACGTCCTGACTTTC
cdr3_aa: CASSPQEPGANVLTF

clone_size: -
d_call: TRBD2
v_call: TRBV7-2
j_call: TRBJ2-2
cdr3_nt: TGTGCCAGCAGCCCATTAGTGGCGGGAGGTTCCACCGGGGAGCTGTTTTTT
cdr3_aa: CASSPLVAGGSTGELFF

clone_size: -
d_call: TRBD1
v_call: TRBV18
j_call: TRBJ1-5
cdr3_nt: TGTGCCAGCTCACAAGGACAGGGTTCAAATCAGCCCCAGCATTTT
cdr3_aa: CASSQGQGSNQPQHF

clone_size: -
d_call: TRBD2
v_call: TRBV2
j_call: TRBJ2-6
cdr3_nt: TGTGCCAGCATTTGGGGGGGGAGTGGGGCCAACGTCCTGACTTTC
cdr3_aa: CASIWGGSGANVLTF

clone_size: once
d_call: TRBD1
v_call: TRBV6-5
j_call: TRBJ1-2
cdr3_nt: TGTGCCAGCACCCACTCCCCGGACAGGGGCTATGGCTACACCTTC
cdr3_aa: CASTHSPDRGYGYTF

clone_size: -
d_call: -
v_call: TRBV15
j_call: TRBJ1-5
cdr3_nt: TGTGCCACCAGCAGATCGACAGTTTCGCAGCCCCAGCATTTT
cdr3_aa: CATSRSTVSQPQHF

clone_size: -
d_call: -
v_call: TRBV6-1
j_call: TRBJ1-4
cdr3_nt: TGTGCCAGCAGTGAATCGTCGGGCAGGAAATGGGAGAAACTGTTTTTT
cdr3_aa: CASSESSGRKWEKLFF

clone_size: -
d_call: -
v_call: TRBV6-4
j_call: TRBJ2-7
cdr3_nt: TGTGCCAGCAGTGAACAGGCAACGAGCGAGCAGTACTTC
cdr3_aa: CASSEQATSEQYF

clone_size: -
d_call: -
v_call: TRBV30
j_call: TRBJ2-7
cdr3_nt: TGTGCCTGGAGTTCCTCCCGGGAGCAGTACTTC
cdr3_aa: CAWSSSREQYF

clone_size: -
d_call: -
v_call: TRBV29-1
j_call: TRBJ1-2
cdr3_nt: TGCAGCGTTGATGGGGGGGCGCACGGCTACACCTTC
cdr3_aa: CSVDGGAHGYTF

clone_size: -
d_call: -
v_call: TRBV30
j_call: TRBJ2-1
cdr3_nt: TGTGCCTGGAATTTGTGGGGGGGCCAACATGAGCAGTTCTTC
cdr3_aa: CAWNLWGGQHEQFF

clone_size: -
d_call: -
v_call: TRBV5-6
j_call: TRBJ2-3
cdr3_nt: TGTGCCAGCAGCTTCGGACTACACAGCACAGATACGCAGTATTTT
cdr3_aa: CASSFGLHSTDTQYF

clone_size: -
d_call: -
v_call: TRBV5-8
j_call: TRBJ1-5
cdr3_nt: TGTGCCAGCAGCTTCGGACCCAATCAGCCCCAGCATTTT
cdr3_aa: CASSFGPNQPQHF

clone_size: -
d_call: -
v_call: TRBV15
j_call: TRBJ1-5
cdr3_nt: TGTGCCACCAGCAGGAACAGGGATGTGCCCCAGCATTTT
cdr3_aa: CATSRNRDVPQHF

clone_size: -
d_call: TRBD1
v_call: TRBV13
j_call: TRBJ1-1
cdr3_nt: TGTGCCAGCAGCTTAGCCGGGACAGGCGGGAACACTGAAGCTTTCTTT
cdr3_aa: CASSLAGTGGNTEAFF

clone_size: few
d_call: -
v_call: TRBV10-2
j_call: TRBJ1-5
cdr3_nt: TGCGCCAGCAGTGTACAGGGAATGGATCAGCCCCAGCATTTT
cdr3_aa: CASSVQGMDQPQHF

clone_size: -
d_call: TRBD1
v_call: TRBV19
j_call: TRBJ2-7
cdr3_nt: TGTGCCAGTAGCCTGGACAGGGGCCTATCTTACGAGCAGTACTTC
cdr3_aa: CASSLDRGLSYEQYF

clone_size: -
d_call: -
v_call: TRBV7-7
j_call: TRBJ1-5
cdr3_nt: TGTGCTAGCAGCCCGAGAGATAATAGCAATCAGCCCCAGCATTTT
cdr3_aa: CASSPRDNSNQPQHF

clone_size: -
d_call: TRBD2
v_call: TRBV18
j_call: TRBJ2-7
cdr3_nt: TGTGCCAGCTCATGGGCTAGCGGGGGGGCCCCCTACGAGCAGTACTTC
cdr3_aa: CASSWASGGAPYEQYF

clone_size: -
d_call: TRBD2
v_call: TRBV2
j_call: TRBJ2-3
cdr3_nt: TGTGCCAGCAGACTGCTTGGAGGCGGGGGTAGCACAGATACGCAGTATTTT
cdr3_aa: CASRLLGGGGSTDTQYF

clone_size: -
d_call: -
v_call: TRBV5-1
j_call: TRBJ2-7
cdr3_nt: TGCGCCAGCAGCCACGGACAGCAGGGCACTTACGAGCAGTACTTC
cdr3_aa: CASSHGQQGTYEQYF

clone_size: -
d_call: TRBD1
v_call: TRBV7-7
j_call: TRBJ2-5
cdr3_nt: TGTGCTAGCAGCCTGGGACAGGGCCGGCAAGAGACCCAGTACTTC
cdr3_aa: CASSLGQGRQETQYF

clone_size: -
d_call: -
v_call: TRBV5-1
j_call: TRBJ2-2
cdr3_nt: TGCGCCAGCAGCTTGGCCGGGCTGCTAGAAGTCACCGGGGAGCTGTTTTTT
cdr3_aa: CASSLAGLLEVTGELFF

clone_size: -
d_call: -
v_call: TRBV6-5
j_call: TRBJ1-3
cdr3_nt: TGTGCCAGCAGTTACGGGACACCGAACCAGGGAAACACCATATATTTT
cdr3_aa: CASSYGTPNQGNTIYF

clone_size: -
d_call: -
v_call: TRBV5-6
j_call: TRBJ2-4
cdr3_nt: TGTGCCAGCAGCCCGCCAAGAGCCCAAGCCAAAAACATTCAGTACTTC
cdr3_aa: CASSPPRAQAKNIQYF

clone_size: -
d_call: TRBD2
v_call: TRBV7-6
j_call: TRBJ2-2
cdr3_nt: TGTGCCAGCAGCTTAGCTGGCGGGACTAGAAACACCGGGGAGCTGTTTTTT
cdr3_aa: CASSLAGGTRNTGELFF

clone_size: -
d_call: TRBD2
v_call: TRBV2
j_call: TRBJ2-5
cdr3_nt: TGTGCCAGCAGTGAAAATGGGAGGTCTGAAGCTAGCGGAGAGACCCAGTACTTC
cdr3_aa: CASSENGRSEASGETQYF

clone_size: -
d_call: -
v_call: TRBV7-9
j_call: TRBJ1-4
cdr3_nt: TGTGCCAGCACCCATGGGGGTGTGGGGGAAAAACTGTTTTTT
cdr3_aa: CASTHGGVGEKLFF

clone_size: -
d_call: -
v_call: TRBV5-4
j_call: TRBJ2-3
cdr3_nt: TGTGCCAGCAGCTTGGTGGGGGGAAGTGGGGATACGCAGTATTTT
cdr3_aa: CASSLVGGSGDTQYF